This T cell receptor beta chain was found in a study of CD8+CD57+ T cells in acquired aplastic anemia. The table lists this clonotype with many counts. For CDR3 and TCR beta VDJ profiling, genomic DNA was the template used. One entry per CDR3 protein, called by TCRdb with MiXCR from the reads. Of about 120,000 distinct CDR3 sequences in the sample, about two fifths were seen once. Patients included in sequencing had previously demonstrated CD8+CD57+ cell expansion by flow cytometry. Severe acquired aplastic anemia was present in all patients. Among the patients, none had received any therapy at the time of blood sampling. Sequenced sample: sorted CD4+, CD8+, or CD8+CD57+ T cells (not recorded which) from PBMCs. This clonotype was sampled from a human donor with aplastic anemia.

The CDR3 bases are TGTGCTAGTGGTATCCGGGACAGGGGTATTTTTAATTCACCCCTCCACTTT. Translating it yields CASGIRDRGIFNSPLHF. The chain couples TRBV12-5 to TRBJ1-6; 10 nucleotides align to TRBD1. This CDR3 has 17 residues. V dropped 5 bases and J dropped 6; count of bases not matched to a gene: 10. CDR1 and CDR2 from the germline V gene are LGHNT and FRNRAP.